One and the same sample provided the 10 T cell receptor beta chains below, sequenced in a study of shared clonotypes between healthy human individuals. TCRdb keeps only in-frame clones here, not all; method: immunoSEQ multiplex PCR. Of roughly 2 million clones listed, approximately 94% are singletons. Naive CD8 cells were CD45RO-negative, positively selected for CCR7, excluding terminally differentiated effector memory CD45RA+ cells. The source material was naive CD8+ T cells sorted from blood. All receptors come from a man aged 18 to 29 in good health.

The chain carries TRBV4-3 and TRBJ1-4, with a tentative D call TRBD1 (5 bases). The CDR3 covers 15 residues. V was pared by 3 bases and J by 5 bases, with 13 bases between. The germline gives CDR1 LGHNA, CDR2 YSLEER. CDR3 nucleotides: TGCGCCAGCAGCCAGGATTCGGGACGGAATGAAAAACTGTTTTTT. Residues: CASSQDSGRNEKLFF.

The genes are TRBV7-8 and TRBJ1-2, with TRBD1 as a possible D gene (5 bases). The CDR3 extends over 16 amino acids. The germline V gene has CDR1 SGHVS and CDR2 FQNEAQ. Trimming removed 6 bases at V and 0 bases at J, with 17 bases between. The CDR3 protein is CASSFGGGDPNYGYTF. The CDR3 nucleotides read TGTGCCAGCAGTTTCGGGGGAGGGGACCCTAACTATGGCTACACCTTC. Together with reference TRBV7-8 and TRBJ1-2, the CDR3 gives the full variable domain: GAGVSQSPRYKVAKRGQDVALRCDPISGHVSLFWYQQALGQGPEFLTYFQNEAQLDKSGLPSDRFFAERPEGSVSTLKIQRTQQEDSAVYLCASSFGGGDPNYGYTFGSGTRLTVV.

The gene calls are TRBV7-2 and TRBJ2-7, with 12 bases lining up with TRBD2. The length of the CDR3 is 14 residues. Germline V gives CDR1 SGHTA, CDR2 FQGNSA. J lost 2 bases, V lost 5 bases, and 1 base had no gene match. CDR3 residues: CASSGLAGTYEQYF. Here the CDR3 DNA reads TGTGCCAGCAGCGGACTAGCGGGAACCTACGAGCAGTACTTC. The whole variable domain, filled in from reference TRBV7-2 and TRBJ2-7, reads GAGVSQSPSNKVTEKGKDVELRCDPISGHTALYWYRQSLGQGLEFLIYFQGNSAPDKSGLPSDRFSAERTGGSVSTLTIQRTQQEDSAVYLCASSGLAGTYEQYFGPGTRLTVT.

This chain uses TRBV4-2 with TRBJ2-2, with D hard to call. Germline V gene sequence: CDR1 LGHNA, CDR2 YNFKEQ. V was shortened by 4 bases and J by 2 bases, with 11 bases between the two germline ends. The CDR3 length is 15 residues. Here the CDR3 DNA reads TGTGCCAGCAGCCCAGAGACACCTAACACCGGGGAGCTGTTTTTT. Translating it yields CASSPETPNTGELFF.

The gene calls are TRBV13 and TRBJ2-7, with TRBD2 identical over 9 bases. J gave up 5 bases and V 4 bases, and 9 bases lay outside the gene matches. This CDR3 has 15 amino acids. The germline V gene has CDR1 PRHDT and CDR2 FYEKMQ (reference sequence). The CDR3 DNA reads TGTGCCAGCAGCTCCTACGGTAGCGGGAGACACGAGCAGTACTTC. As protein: CASSSYGSGRHEQYF.

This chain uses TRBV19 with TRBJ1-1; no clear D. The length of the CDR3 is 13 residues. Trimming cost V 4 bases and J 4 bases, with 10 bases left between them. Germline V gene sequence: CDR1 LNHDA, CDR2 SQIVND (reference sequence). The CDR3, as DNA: TGTGCCAGTAGTAAAATGTTTCTCACTGAAGCTTTCTTT. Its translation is CASSKMFLTEAFF.

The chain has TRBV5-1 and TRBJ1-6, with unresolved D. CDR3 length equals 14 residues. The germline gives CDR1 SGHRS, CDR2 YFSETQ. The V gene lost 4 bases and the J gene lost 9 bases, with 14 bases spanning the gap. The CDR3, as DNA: TGCGCCAGCAGCCCCACGCCGGAATTTTCACCCCTCCACTTT. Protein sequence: CASSPTPEFSPLHF.

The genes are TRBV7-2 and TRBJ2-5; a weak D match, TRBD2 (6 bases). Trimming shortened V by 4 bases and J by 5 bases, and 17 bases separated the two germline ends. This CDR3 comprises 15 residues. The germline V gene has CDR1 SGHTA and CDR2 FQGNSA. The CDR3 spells CASSSAPGVAETQYF. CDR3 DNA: TGTGCCAGCAGCTCTGCCCCGGGGGTGGCGGAGACCCAGTACTTC.

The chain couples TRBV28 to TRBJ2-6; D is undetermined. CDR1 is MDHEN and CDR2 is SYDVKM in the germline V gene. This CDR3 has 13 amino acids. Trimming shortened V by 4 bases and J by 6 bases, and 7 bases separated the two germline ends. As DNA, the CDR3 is TGTGCCAGCAGTTCTGCCCTGGCCAACGTCCTGACTTTC. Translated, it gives CASSSALANVLTF.

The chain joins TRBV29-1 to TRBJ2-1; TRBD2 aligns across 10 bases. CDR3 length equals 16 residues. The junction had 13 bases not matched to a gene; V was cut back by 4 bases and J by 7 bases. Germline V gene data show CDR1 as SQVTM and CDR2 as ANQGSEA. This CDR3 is CSVGAYGASGGNEQFF. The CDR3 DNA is TGCAGCGTTGGGGCGTATGGGGCTAGCGGGGGTAATGAGCAGTTCTTC.